Below, 9 T cell receptor beta chains from the same sample are listed, as sequenced in a study of blood T cell repertoires in COVID-19. TCRdb keeps only in-frame clones here, not all; method: immunoSEQ multiplex PCR. The sample has about 210,000 clones, around four fifths seen once. The specimen sequenced was peripheral blood. Receptor source: a woman aged 50 to 60 with active or convalescent COVID-19.

The count of this clone is one. The J gene is TRBJ2-7, the V gene TRBV24-1; tentatively, D is TRBD1 (6 bases). Trimming took off 4 bases at V and 10 bases at J, with 19 bases between the two ends. The germline gives CDR1 KGHDR, CDR2 SFDVKD. The CDR3 is 14 residues long. The CDR3 loop is CATSEAGTPTTQYF. CDR3 nucleotides: TGTGCCACCAGTGAAGCCGGGACACCCACTACTCAGTACTTC.

The V gene is TRBV18, the J gene TRBJ1-3; D perhaps matches TRBD1 (6 bases). Germline CDR1 KGHSH, CDR2 LQKENI. Trimming took 4 bases from V and 0 from J, leaving 13 bases between them. This CDR3 has 16 residues. CDR3 nucleotides: TGTGCCAGCTCACTTGGACAGCCAGCCTCTGGAAACACCATATATTTT. It is translated as CASSLGQPASGNTIYF.

CDR3 nucleotide sequence: TGTGCCAGCGGAGGGACAGGGTGGTGGGCGACTAATGAAAAACTGTTTTTT. Translation gives CASGGTGWWATNEKLFF. The rearrangement links TRBV27 to TRBJ1-4, with 9 nucleotides matching TRBD1. The CDR3 totals 17 residues. CDR1 MNHEY and CDR2 SMNVEV come from the germline V gene (reference sequence). The V gene end was trimmed by 8 bases and the J gene end by 2 bases; junction bases not matched to a gene: 12.

This clone has just one count. The chain employs TRBV12-3 or TRBV12-4 and TRBJ1-2; D remains unclear. CDR3 length: 12 residues. Trimming took 5 bases from V and 13 from J, leaving 17 bases between them. The DNA for the CDR3 is TGTGCCAGCAGTCCCACATGGGCCGAGTCCACCTTC. Its protein is CASSPTWAESTF.

The chain uses TRBV29-1 and TRBJ2-1, with a possible D match to TRBD2 (6 bases). Per germline, CDR1 SQVTM and CDR2 ANQGSEA. The V and J ends lost 6 bases and 1 base respectively, with 13 bases between them. This CDR3 is built from 14 residues. CDR3 sequence reads: CSVLFSGSYNEQFF. The CDR3 DNA sequence: TGCAGCGTCCTATTTAGCGGATCCTACAATGAGCAGTTCTTC.

This clone was seen more than once but under ten times. V usage is TRBV3-1 (or the pseudogene TRBV3-2) and J usage is TRBJ2-7; tentative D call: TRBD2 (5 bases). Trimming shortened V by 3 bases and J by 4 bases, and 7 bases separated the two germline ends. Per the germline V gene, CDR1 is LGHDT and CDR2 is YNNKEL (reference sequence). This CDR3 is 12 amino acids long. This CDR3 reads CASSHRGYEQYV. CDR3 bases: TGTGCCAGCAGCCATCGGGGATACGAGCAGTACGTC.

The chain combines TRBV3-1 (or the pseudogene TRBV3-2) with TRBJ1-5; maybe TRBD1 (6 bases). The V end was cut by 1 base, the J end by 5 bases, with 12 bases between. CDR1 and CDR2 from the germline V gene are LGHDT and YNNKEL (reference sequence). This CDR3 spans 15 amino acids. The CDR3 is CASSQGTGSYQPQHF. Here the CDR3 DNA reads TGTGCCAGCAGCCAAGGAACAGGGAGCTATCAGCCCCAGCATTTT.

V and J are TRBV15 and TRBJ2-3; 7 positions agree with TRBD1. The V gene end was trimmed by 5 bases and the J gene end by 1 base; junction bases not matched to a gene: 6. Germline V lookup: CDR1 LNHNV, CDR2 YYDKDF (reference sequence). This CDR3 is 15 amino acids long. In nucleotides, the CDR3 is TGTGCCACCAGCCACAGGGGAATCGGCACAGATACGCAGTATTTT. Residues: CATSHRGIGTDTQYF.

The J gene is TRBJ2-3, the V gene TRBV24-1, with D perhaps TRBD2 (7 bases). Trimming took 8 bases from V and 3 from J, leaving 20 bases between them. Germline V gene lookup returns CDR1 KGHDR and CDR2 SFDVKD. The CDR3 contains 16 residues. The CDR3 loop reads CATTDSRGGRTDTQYF. For the CDR3, the DNA is TGTGCCACCACTGACAGCAGGGGAGGGAGGACAGATACGCAGTATTTT.